A single sample is the source of the 21 T cell receptor beta chains below, sequenced in a study of T cell responses to AZD1222 COVID-19 vaccine. The assay was immunoSEQ multiplex PCR, and TCRdb's table has in-frame clones only and misses some. This sample has about 180,000 clones, with about 93% found just once. This sample comprised peripheral blood, obtained 28 days after the second AZD1222 dose. The receptors come from an adult who received the AZD1222 COVID-19 vaccine.

The chain joins TRBV4-3 to TRBJ2-1, with 9 bases fitting TRBD1. The CDR3 has 18 residues. V gave up 4 bases and J gave up 3 bases; unmatched junction bases: 13. Germline CDR1 and CDR2: LGHNA and YSLEER. In DNA, the CDR3 is TGCGCCAGCAGCCCCCAAGGGTTTGAGGACAGGGGCTACAATGAGCAGTTCTTC. This codes for CASSPQGFEDRGYNEQFF.

The rearrangement uses TRBV30 and TRBJ2-4; 7 bases agree with TRBD2. V was pared by 1 base and J by 6 bases, with 3 bases of the junction left unmatched. The CDR3 length is 13 residues. Looked up from germline, CDR1 is GTSNPN and CDR2 is SVGIG (reference sequence). The CDR3 DNA reads TGTGCCTGGAGTGCGGGGGGAGGAAACATTCAGTACTTC. Its translation: CAWSAGGGNIQYF. Full variable domain (remainder filled in from reference TRBV30 and TRBJ2-4): SQTIHQWPATLVQPVGSPLSLECTVEGTSNPNLYWYRQAAGRGLQLLFYSVGIGQISSEVPQNLSASRPQDRQFILSSKKLLLSDSGFYLCAWSAGGGNIQYFGAGTRLSVL.

This clone has only one observation. The genes are TRBV3-1 (or the pseudogene TRBV3-2) and TRBJ2-1, with D perhaps assigned TRBD1 or TRBD2 (5 bases each). The CDR3 runs 17 residues. The V end was cut by 0 bases, the J end by 8 bases, with 20 bases between. The germline CDR1 and CDR2 sequences are LGHDT and YNNKEL (reference sequence). CDR3 amino acids: CASSQESRGPGFYEQFF. DNA of the CDR3: TGTGCCAGCAGCCAAGAGTCCCGGGGCCCCGGTTTCTATGAGCAGTTCTTC.

The genes are TRBV19 and TRBJ2-7; TRBD2 aligns across 10 bases. Trimming took 7 bases from V and 5 from J; bases not matched to a gene: 11. The CDR3 runs 15 residues. From germline, CDR1 is LNHDA and CDR2 SQIVND (reference sequence). CDR3 sequence (DNA): TGTGCCAGTAAGAGGTCGGGGCTAGCGGGGGACGAGCAGTACTTC. It encodes CASKRSGLAGDEQYF.

This clone was observed a few times. V usage is TRBV7-2 and J usage is TRBJ1-1; perhaps TRBD1 as D (6 bases). V lost 3 bases and J lost 4, with 15 bases in between. Germline loops: CDR1 SGHTA, CDR2 FQGNSA. The CDR3 totals 15 residues. CDR3 nucleotide sequence: TGTGCCAGCAGCTTGATCCAGGGGCGGGGCACTGAAGCTTTCTTT. The encoded protein is CASSLIQGRGTEAFF.

Here the CDR3 DNA reads TGTGCCAGCTCACCCGGACAGGGGGCCCCCTACGAGCAGTACTTC. Protein product: CASSPGQGAPYEQYF. This chain uses TRBV18 with TRBJ2-7; 11 bases are shared with TRBD1. Trimming took 3 bases from V and 2 from J; bases not matched to a gene: 3. Germline V gives CDR1 KGHSH, CDR2 LQKENI. The CDR3 sequence is 15 residues long.

J is TRBJ2-7 and V is TRBV9, with a tentative D call TRBD2 (5 bases). With 0 bases removed from V and 3 bases from J, the gap between germline ends came to 13 bases. CDR3 size: 15 residues. CDR1 and CDR2 from the germline V gene are SGDLS and YYNGEE. The CDR3: CASSVGDNGLYEQYF. For the CDR3, the DNA is TGTGCCAGCAGCGTAGGAGACAACGGACTCTACGAGCAGTACTTC.

The V call is TRBV19, the J call TRBJ2-2, with TRBD2 identical over 7 bases. Germline V gene data show CDR1 as LNHDA and CDR2 as SQIVND (reference sequence). J gave up 7 bases and V 3 bases, and 5 bases lay outside the gene matches. The CDR3 length is 14 residues. The CDR3 here is CASSMRLAVGELFF. For the CDR3, the DNA is TGTGCCAGTAGTATGCGGCTAGCGGTCGGGGAGCTGTTTTTT.

V usage is TRBV10-3 and J usage is TRBJ1-3; the D gene is possibly TRBD1 (6 bases). V lost 10 bases to trimming and J lost 4 bases, with 11 bases between them. CDR1 ENHRY and CDR2 SYGVKD come from the germline V gene. The CDR3 length is 12 residues. The CDR3 DNA is TGTGCCACCGGCGGGGGCGGAAACACCATATATTTT. Amino acids: CATGGGGNTIYF.

The genes are TRBV5-1 and TRBJ1-2; TRBD1 agrees at 10 bases. CDR1 is SGHRS and CDR2 is YFSETQ in the germline V gene. This CDR3 region has 15 residues. The ends lost 4 bases at V and 3 bases at J; junction bases unmatched: 6. DNA of the CDR3: TGCGCCAGCAGCGGAGGACAGGGGGTCGACTATGGCTACACCTTC. It translates to CASSGGQGVDYGYTF. Full variable domain (remainder filled in from reference TRBV5-1 and TRBJ1-2): KAGVTQTPRYLIKTRGQQVTLSCSPISGHRSVSWYQQTPGQGLQFLFEYFSETQRNKGNFPGRFSGRQFSNSRSEMNVSTLELGDSALYLCASSGGQGVDYGYTFGSGTRLTVV.

The chain combines TRBV2 with TRBJ2-1; D unresolved. The V gene lost 6 bases and the J gene lost 1 base, with 10 bases spanning the gap. The CDR3 consists of 14 residues. The germline V gene encodes CDR1 SNHLY and CDR2 FYNNEI. The DNA of the CDR3 is TGTGCCAGCAGAAGGACGCTATCCTACAATGAGCAGTTCTTC. This translates into CASRRTLSYNEQFF.

This sequence joins TRBV7-2 and TRBJ2-2; D gene uncertain. Deletions cut 5 bases from V and 5 bases from J, with 18 bases between. Looked up from germline, CDR1 is SGHTA and CDR2 is FQGNSA. The CDR3 sequence is 16 residues long. The CDR3 nucleotides are TGTGCCAGCAGCCCGCAGGCGATCCCGATGACCGGGGAGCTGTTTTTT. It translates to CASSPQAIPMTGELFF.

This clone has just a few counts. The rearrangement links TRBV19 to TRBJ2-3; TRBD2 matches 7 bases. Losses at the gene ends were 4 bases for V and 0 bases for J; bases not matched to a gene: 4. The CDR3 loop spans 15 amino acids. Looked up from germline, CDR1 is LNHDA and CDR2 is SQIVND (reference sequence). CDR3 region: CASSTLAESTDTQYF. CDR3 nucleotides: TGTGCCAGTAGTACCCTAGCGGAGAGCACAGATACGCAGTATTTT.

This clone is a singleton in its sample. The rearrangement links TRBV2 to TRBJ1-2, with 10 nucleotides matching TRBD1. V gave up 6 bases and J gave up 2 bases; unmatched junction bases: 3. CDR3 length: 14 amino acids. Germline CDR1 and CDR2: SNHLY and FYNNEI. The CDR3, as DNA: TGTGCCAGCAGGGGACAGGGGAAAAACTATGGCTACACCTTC. Translating gives CASRGQGKNYGYTF.

This clone was seen only once. V and J are TRBV13 and TRBJ2-1, with no clear D. In germline, CDR1 is PRHDT, CDR2 FYEKMQ (reference sequence). Trimming shortened V by 0 bases and J by 0 bases, and 6 bases separated the two germline ends. The CDR3 is 15 residues long. The CDR3 DNA reads TGTGCCAGCAGCTTAGGAGACCCCTCCTACAATGAGCAGTTCTTC. Protein: CASSLGDPSYNEQFF.

The chain combines TRBV11-3 with TRBJ2-1; D unresolved. Germline assignment: CDR1 SGHNT and CDR2 YENEEA. Trimming cost V 5 bases and J 3 bases, with 8 bases left between them. The CDR3 is 13 residues long. The CDR3, as DNA: TGTGCCAGCAGCGGCCGCGGCTACAATGAGCAGTTCTTC. It translates to CASSGRGYNEQFF.

V usage is TRBV27 and J usage is TRBJ2-2; no clear D. The CDR3 runs to 16 residues. V lost 2 bases to trimming and J lost 3 bases, with 13 bases between them. Germline V gene data show CDR1 as MNHEY and CDR2 as SMNVEV (reference sequence). The CDR3 region is CASSLPLTEYTGELFF. The CDR3 nucleotides read TGTGCCAGCAGTTTACCCTTAACAGAGTACACCGGGGAGCTGTTTTTT.

This chain joins TRBV25-1 and TRBJ2-5; no reliable D call. The CDR3 sequence is 12 residues long. Trimming took off 6 bases at V and 3 bases at J, with 8 bases between the two ends. Per germline, CDR1 MGHDK and CDR2 SYGVNS. As DNA, the CDR3 is TGTGCCAGCAGGGCAGAAGAAGAGACCCAGTACTTC. It yields the protein CASRAEEETQYF.

This sequence joins TRBV5-1 and TRBJ1-2; D is perhaps TRBD1 (5 bases). The CDR3 has 14 amino acids. Trimming cost V 0 bases and J 5 bases, with 11 bases left between them. In germline, CDR1 is SGHRS, CDR2 YFSETQ. The CDR3 reads CASSLDLEGYGYTF. DNA for the CDR3: TGCGCCAGCAGCTTGGATCTGGAGGGGTATGGCTACACCTTC.

This clone occurred once. The V gene is TRBV28, the J gene TRBJ2-7; possibly TRBD2 for D (5 bases). The V gene's germline CDR1 is MDHEN and CDR2 SYDVKM. The CDR3 length is 14 residues. V lost 0 bases, J lost 3 bases, and 9 bases lay in between. The CDR3 DNA sequence: TGTGCCAGCAGTTTATGGAGGGTTCACTACGAGCAGTACTTC. Amino acid sequence: CASSLWRVHYEQYF.

J is TRBJ2-7 and V is TRBV18; maybe TRBD1 (5 bases). Germline CDR1 reads KGHSH; CDR2 reads LQKENI. The CDR3 loop spans 12 amino acids. Deletions cut 3 bases from V and 5 bases from J, with 8 bases between. The CDR3 sequence is CASSPTVNEQYF. CDR3 DNA: TGTGCCAGCTCACCGACAGTAAACGAGCAGTACTTC.